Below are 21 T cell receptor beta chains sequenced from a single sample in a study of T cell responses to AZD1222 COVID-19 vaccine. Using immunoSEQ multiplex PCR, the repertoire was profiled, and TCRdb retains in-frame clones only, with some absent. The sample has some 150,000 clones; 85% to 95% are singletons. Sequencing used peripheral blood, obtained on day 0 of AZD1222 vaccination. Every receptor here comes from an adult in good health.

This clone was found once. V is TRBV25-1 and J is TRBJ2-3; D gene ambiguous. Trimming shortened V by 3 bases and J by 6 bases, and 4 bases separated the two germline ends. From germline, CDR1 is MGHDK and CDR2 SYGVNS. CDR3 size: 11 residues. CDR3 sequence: CASSEADTQYF. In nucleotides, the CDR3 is TGTGCCAGCAGTGAGGCCGATACGCAGTATTTT.

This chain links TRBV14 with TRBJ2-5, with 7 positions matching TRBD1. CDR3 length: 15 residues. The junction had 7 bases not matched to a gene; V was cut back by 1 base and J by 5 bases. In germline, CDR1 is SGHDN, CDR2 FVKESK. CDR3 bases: TGTGCCAGCAGCCAAGGACAGGGCGTGAAGGAGACCCAGTACTTC. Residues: CASSQGQGVKETQYF.

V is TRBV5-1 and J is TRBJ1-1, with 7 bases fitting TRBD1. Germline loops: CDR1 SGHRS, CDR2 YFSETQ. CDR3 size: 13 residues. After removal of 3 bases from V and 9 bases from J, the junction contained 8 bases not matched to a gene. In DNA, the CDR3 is TGCGCCAGCAGCTCCTCAACAGGGGTCAAAGCTTTCTTT. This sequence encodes CASSSSTGVKAFF. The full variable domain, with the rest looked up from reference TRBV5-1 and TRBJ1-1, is KAGVTQTPRYLIKTRGQQVTLSCSPISGHRSVSWYQQTPGQGLQFLFEYFSETQRNKGNFPGRFSGRQFSNSRSEMNVSTLELGDSALYLCASSSSTGVKAFFGQGTRLTVV.

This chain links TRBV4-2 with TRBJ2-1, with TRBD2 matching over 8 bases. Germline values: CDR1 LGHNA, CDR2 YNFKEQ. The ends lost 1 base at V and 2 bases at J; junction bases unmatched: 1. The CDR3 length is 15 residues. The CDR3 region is CASSQGGGPYNEQFF. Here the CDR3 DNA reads TGTGCCAGCAGCCAAGGCGGGGGGCCCTACAATGAGCAGTTCTTC.

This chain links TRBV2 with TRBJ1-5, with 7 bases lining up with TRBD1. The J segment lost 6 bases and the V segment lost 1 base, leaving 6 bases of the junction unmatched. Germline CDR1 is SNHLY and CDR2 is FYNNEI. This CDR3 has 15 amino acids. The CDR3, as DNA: TGTGCCAGCAGTGAAGAGTTACAGGGGATTCAGCCCCAGCATTTT. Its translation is CASSEELQGIQPQHF.

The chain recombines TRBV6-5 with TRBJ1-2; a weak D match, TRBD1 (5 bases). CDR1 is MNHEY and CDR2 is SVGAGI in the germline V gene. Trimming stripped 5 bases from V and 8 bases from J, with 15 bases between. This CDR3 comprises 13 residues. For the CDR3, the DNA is TGTGCCAGCAGTCGGGGGGGTGGTGGCGGCTACACCTTC. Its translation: CASSRGGGGGYTF.

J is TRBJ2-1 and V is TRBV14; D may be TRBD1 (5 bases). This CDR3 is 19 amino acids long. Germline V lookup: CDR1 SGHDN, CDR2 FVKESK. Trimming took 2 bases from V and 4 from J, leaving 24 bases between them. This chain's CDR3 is CASSQPKGEFIFPYNEQFF. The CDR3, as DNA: TGTGCCAGCAGCCAACCTAAAGGGGAATTTATATTCCCTTACAATGAGCAGTTCTTC.

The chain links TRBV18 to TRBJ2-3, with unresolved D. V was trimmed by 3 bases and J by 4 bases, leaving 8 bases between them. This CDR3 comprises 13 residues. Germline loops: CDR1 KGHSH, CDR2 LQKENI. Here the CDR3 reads CASSPPGADTQYF. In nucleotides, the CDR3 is TGTGCCAGCTCACCCCCCGGAGCAGATACGCAGTATTTT.

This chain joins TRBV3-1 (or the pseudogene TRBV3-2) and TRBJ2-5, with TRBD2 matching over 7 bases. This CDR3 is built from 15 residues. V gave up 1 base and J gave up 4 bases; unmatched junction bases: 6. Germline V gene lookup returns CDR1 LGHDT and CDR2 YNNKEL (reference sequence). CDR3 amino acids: CASSQVGGRGETQYF. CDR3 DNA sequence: TGTGCCAGCAGCCAAGTGGGTGGGAGGGGAGAGACCCAGTACTTC.

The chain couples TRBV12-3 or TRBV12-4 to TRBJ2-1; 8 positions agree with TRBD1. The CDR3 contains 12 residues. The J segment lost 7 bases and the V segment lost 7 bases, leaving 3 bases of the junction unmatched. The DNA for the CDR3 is TGTGCCAGCACCAGACAGGGGAATGAGCAGTTCTTC. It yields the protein CASTRQGNEQFF.

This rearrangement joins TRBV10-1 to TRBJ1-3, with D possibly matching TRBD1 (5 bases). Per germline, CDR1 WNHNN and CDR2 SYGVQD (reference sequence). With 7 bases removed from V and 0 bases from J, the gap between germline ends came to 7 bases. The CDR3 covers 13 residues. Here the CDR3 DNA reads TGCGCCAGCAAAGACAGCTCTGGAAACACCATATATTTT. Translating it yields CASKDSSGNTIYF.

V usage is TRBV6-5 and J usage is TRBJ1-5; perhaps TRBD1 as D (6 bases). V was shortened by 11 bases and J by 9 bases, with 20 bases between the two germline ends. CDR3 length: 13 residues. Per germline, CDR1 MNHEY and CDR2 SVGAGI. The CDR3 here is CAEGGAPGGPQHF. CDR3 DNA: TGTGCCGAAGGGGGGGCCCCTGGCGGGCCCCAGCATTTT.

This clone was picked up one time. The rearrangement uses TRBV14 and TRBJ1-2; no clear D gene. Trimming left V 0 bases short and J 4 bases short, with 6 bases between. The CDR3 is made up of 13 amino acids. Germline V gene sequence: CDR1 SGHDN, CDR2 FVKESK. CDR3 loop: CASSQDTAYGYTF. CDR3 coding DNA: TGTGCCAGCAGCCAAGACACAGCCTATGGCTACACCTTC.

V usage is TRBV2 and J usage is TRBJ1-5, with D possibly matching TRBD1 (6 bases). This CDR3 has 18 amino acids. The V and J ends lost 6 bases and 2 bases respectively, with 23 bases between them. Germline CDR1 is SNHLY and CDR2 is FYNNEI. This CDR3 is CASSVRDGTFPGNQPQHF. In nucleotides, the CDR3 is TGTGCCAGCAGCGTCCGGGACGGGACATTCCCGGGCAATCAGCCCCAGCATTTT.

This chain's CDR3 is CASSLVGQGVEAFF. DNA of the CDR3: TGTGCCAGCAGCTTAGTCGGACAGGGGGTTGAAGCTTTCTTT. The chain carries TRBV7-2 and TRBJ1-1, with 10 nucleotides matching TRBD1. The V segment lost 1 base and the J segment 7 bases; nucleotides outside the gene matches: 3. CDR1 and CDR2 (germline): SGHTA, FQGNSA. The CDR3 runs 14 residues. Based on the CDR3 plus reference TRBV7-2 and TRBJ1-1, the full variable domain is GAGVSQSPSNKVTEKGKDVELRCDPISGHTALYWYRQSLGQGLEFLIYFQGNSAPDKSGLPSDRFSAERTGGSVSTLTIQRTQQEDSAVYLCASSLVGQGVEAFFGQGTRLTVV.

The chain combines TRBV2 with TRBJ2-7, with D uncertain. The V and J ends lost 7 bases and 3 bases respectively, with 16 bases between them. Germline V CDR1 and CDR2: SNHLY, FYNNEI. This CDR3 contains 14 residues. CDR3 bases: TGTGCCAGCATCCTCAGTGAGTACTACTACGAGCAGTACTTC. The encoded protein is CASILSEYYYEQYF.

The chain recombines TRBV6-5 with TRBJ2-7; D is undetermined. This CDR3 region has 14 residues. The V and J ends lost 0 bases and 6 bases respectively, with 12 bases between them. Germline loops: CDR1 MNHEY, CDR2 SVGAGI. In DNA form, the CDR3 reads TGTGCCAGCAGTTACTCGCAGCAGCTGGGCGAGCAGTACTTC. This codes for CASSYSQQLGEQYF.

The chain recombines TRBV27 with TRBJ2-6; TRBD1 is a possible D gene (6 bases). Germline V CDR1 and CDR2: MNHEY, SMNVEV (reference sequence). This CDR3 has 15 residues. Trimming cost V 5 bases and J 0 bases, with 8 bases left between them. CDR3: CASSPTGSGANVLTF. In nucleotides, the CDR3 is TGTGCCAGCAGTCCGACAGGCTCTGGGGCCAACGTCCTGACTTTC.

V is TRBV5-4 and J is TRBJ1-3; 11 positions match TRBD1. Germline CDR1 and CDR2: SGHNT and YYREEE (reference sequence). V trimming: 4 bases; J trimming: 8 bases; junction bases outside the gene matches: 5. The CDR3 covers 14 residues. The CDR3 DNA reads TGTGCCAGCAGCCGGGACAGGGGGTCGGACACCATATATTTT. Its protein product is CASSRDRGSDTIYF.

The DNA for the CDR3 is TGTGCCAGTAGTCCTAGCGGGAGAAACACCGGGGAGCTGTTTTTT. It specifies CASSPSGRNTGELFF. The chain couples TRBV19 to TRBJ2-2, with TRBD2 identical over 10 bases. Germline loops: CDR1 LNHDA, CDR2 SQIVND (reference sequence). J was trimmed by 2 bases and V by 5 bases; bases with no gene match: 2. The length of the CDR3 is 15 residues.

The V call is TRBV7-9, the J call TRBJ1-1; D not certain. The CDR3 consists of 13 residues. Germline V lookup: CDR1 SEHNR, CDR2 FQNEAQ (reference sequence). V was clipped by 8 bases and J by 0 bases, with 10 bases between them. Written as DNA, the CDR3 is TGTGCCAGCCAGTACGGTATGAACACTGAAGCTTTCTTT. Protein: CASQYGMNTEAFF.